A selection of T cell receptor beta chains follows, all from one sample in a study of blood T cell repertoires in COVID-19. TCRdb's table, derived via immunoSEQ multiplex PCR, lists solely in-frame clones and lacks some. The sample includes 250,000 to 400,000 clones, approximately 88% of them seen just once. The sequenced sample consisted of PBMCs or T cells enriched from blood (not recorded which). Every receptor here comes from a man aged 60-69 years who had recovered from COVID-19. The CDR3 runs from the conserved cysteine through the conserved F or W. A D gene is named only where the DNA matches it firmly. Part of the rows lack a size; the others show once, few, many or a class for expanded clones.

d_call: TRBD1
clone_size: once
j_call: TRBJ2-7
v_call: TRBV25-1
cdr3_nt: TGTGCCAGCAGTGACATGACAGGGTCGCGACTAAGCGAGCAGTACTTC
cdr3_aa: CASSDMTGSRLSEQYF

d_call: -
clone_size: -
j_call: TRBJ1-1
v_call: TRBV28
cdr3_nt: TGTGCCAGCAGTCCGGGGGGCCGATTGAACACTGAAGCTTTCTTT
cdr3_aa: CASSPGGRLNTEAFF

d_call: -
clone_size: once
j_call: TRBJ2-7
v_call: TRBV5-1
cdr3_nt: TGCGCCAGCAGCTTGAGCAGTGGGGCGGCTCTCGAGCAGTACTTC
cdr3_aa: CASSLSSGAALEQYF

d_call: -
clone_size: -
j_call: TRBJ1-2
v_call: TRBV5-1
cdr3_nt: TGCGCCAGCAGCTTGGGGGGACATGAGGGGTATGGCTACACCTTC
cdr3_aa: CASSLGGHEGYGYTF

d_call: -
clone_size: -
j_call: TRBJ1-1
v_call: TRBV10-3
cdr3_nt: TGTGCCATCAGTGAGTCGGTGGGAGGGTTAGCTTTCTTT
cdr3_aa: CAISESVGGLAFF

d_call: -
clone_size: -
j_call: TRBJ2-6
v_call: TRBV6-5
cdr3_nt: TGTGCCAGCAGTTACTTGAGCTCTGGGGCCAACGTCCTGACTTTC
cdr3_aa: CASSYLSSGANVLTF

d_call: -
clone_size: once
j_call: TRBJ1-1
v_call: TRBV6-2/TRBV6-3
cdr3_nt: TGTGCCAGCAGTTATGGAGCAGTAGGTCCTGAAGCTTTCTTT
cdr3_aa: CASSYGAVGPEAFF

d_call: TRBD2
clone_size: once
j_call: TRBJ2-7
v_call: TRBV28
cdr3_nt: TGTGCCAGCAAGGGGGGCGGGAGGAAAACCTACGAGCAGTACTTC
cdr3_aa: CASKGGGRKTYEQYF

d_call: -
clone_size: -
j_call: TRBJ2-4
v_call: TRBV6-4
cdr3_nt: TGTGCCAGCTATAGCTTAATCGGGGCCAAAAACATTCAGTACTTC
cdr3_aa: CASYSLIGAKNIQYF

d_call: TRBD1
clone_size: -
j_call: TRBJ2-2
v_call: TRBV29-1
cdr3_nt: TGCAGCGCCTTACAGGCAGGGGGTATCACCGGGGAGCTGTTTTTT
cdr3_aa: CSALQAGGITGELFF

d_call: -
clone_size: -
j_call: TRBJ1-5
v_call: TRBV27
cdr3_nt: TGTGCCAGCAGTTTATTTTCGCGTGAGCCCCAGCATTTT
cdr3_aa: CASSLFSREPQHF

d_call: TRBD1
clone_size: -
j_call: TRBJ2-1
v_call: TRBV6-5
cdr3_nt: TGTGCCAGCCGACGGGACAGCTTATACAATGAGCAGTTCTTC
cdr3_aa: CASRRDSLYNEQFF

d_call: -
clone_size: -
j_call: TRBJ1-1
v_call: TRBV19
cdr3_nt: TGTGCCAGTAGTAGGAGGACTGAAGCTTTCTTT
cdr3_aa: CASSRRTEAFF

d_call: -
clone_size: once
j_call: TRBJ1-1
v_call: TRBV27
cdr3_nt: TGTGCCAGCAGGGAGGGGCTCGGGCGGGCTTTCTTT
cdr3_aa: CASREGLGRAFF

d_call: -
clone_size: -
j_call: TRBJ2-7
v_call: TRBV28
cdr3_nt: TGTGCCAGCAGTCGCAATCCTATAGGGAGTGCCTACGAGCAGTACTTC
cdr3_aa: CASSRNPIGSAYEQYF

d_call: -
clone_size: -
j_call: TRBJ2-3
v_call: TRBV5-1
cdr3_nt: TGCGCCAGCAGCTTATCACGGGTGGCAGATACGCAGTATTTT
cdr3_aa: CASSLSRVADTQYF

d_call: -
clone_size: -
j_call: TRBJ2-5
v_call: TRBV24-1
cdr3_nt: TGTGCCACCAGGGAGGGGGCTGAAGAGACCCAGTACTTC
cdr3_aa: CATREGAEETQYF